These 10 T cell receptor beta chains came from one sample sequenced in a study of CD8+CD57+ T cells in acquired aplastic anemia. It was genomic DNA that served as the template for profiling TCR beta VDJ and CDR3. Each CDR3 protein is one row after TCRdb ran MiXCR on the reads. The sample contains just over 450,000 distinct CDR3 sequences, under 40% of which appear only once. Sequencing involved patients with CD8+CD57+ cell expansion previously shown by flow cytometry. Sequencing was carried out using sorted CD4+, CD8+, or CD8+CD57+ T cells (not recorded which) from PBMCs. The receptor source for this set is a human donor with aplastic anemia.

The CDR3 region is CASSVPSEVSSGNTIYF. DNA of the CDR3: TGTGCCAGCAGCGTCCCCTCCGAAGTGAGCTCTGGAAACACCATATATTTT. The J gene is TRBJ1-3, the V gene TRBV9; D gene unclear. CDR1 and CDR2 from the germline V gene are SGDLS and YYNGEE. V was pared by 2 bases and J by 0 bases, with 15 bases between. The CDR3 totals 17 residues.

The DNA for the CDR3 is TGTGCCAGTAGTATTAAGCCGGGGGCCGGGATCACTGAAGCTTTCTTT. It specifies CASSIKPGAGITEAFF. The chain employs TRBV19 and TRBJ1-1; D possibly corresponds to TRBD1 (6 bases). Germline V gives CDR1 LNHDA, CDR2 SQIVND (reference sequence). Trimming left V 3 bases short and J 4 bases short, with 18 bases between. The CDR3 is 16 amino acids.

V usage is TRBV29-1 and J usage is TRBJ2-7, with D unclear. V dropped 0 bases and J dropped 6 bases, with 6 bases sitting between them. Germline V CDR1 and CDR2: SQVTM, ANQGSEA. The CDR3 extends over 11 amino acids. CDR3 sequence (DNA): TGCAGCGTTGAAGAGTTCGGCGAGCAGTACTTC. Translating it yields CSVEEFGEQYF.

As concerns this clonotype: Being one base from a much bigger clone, this may be a read error. The genes are TRBV15 and TRBJ2-3; D is undetermined. Germline CDR1 and CDR2: LNHNV and YYDKDF (reference sequence). The CDR3 spans 15 residues. The CDR3 loop reads CATSRAPISTDTRYF. In DNA form, the CDR3 reads TGTGCCACCAGCAGGGCTCCTATAAGCACAGATACGCGGTATTTT.

In its sample, this clonotype was seen many times. This sequence joins TRBV5-8 and TRBJ2-7; D is unresolved. Trimming cost V 3 bases and J 3 bases, with 4 bases left between them. This CDR3 has 11 residues. CDR1 SGHTS and CDR2 YDEGEE come from the germline V gene. CDR3 DNA: TGTGCCAGCAGCTGGAACTACGAGCAGTACTTC. It is translated as CASSWNYEQYF.

J is TRBJ1-2 and V is TRBV19; TRBD1 aligns across 8 bases. The V and J ends lost 1 base and 5 bases, in that order; junction bases with no gene match: 6. Germline V gives CDR1 LNHDA, CDR2 SQIVND (reference sequence). The CDR3 length is 15 residues. The CDR3 DNA reads as TGTGCCAGTAGTATAGGAGGGACAGGTACTTATGGCTACACCTTC. Its protein is CASSIGGTGTYGYTF.

In DNA form, the CDR3 reads TGTGCCAGCAGAACCCACGGGGGGCGAGAGACCCAGTACTTC. Translation gives CASRTHGGRETQYF. The chain has TRBV2 and TRBJ2-5, with D perhaps matching TRBD2 (7 bases). V was cut by 6 bases and J by 4 bases, with 15 bases left in between. The CDR3 sequence is 14 residues long. Germline V gene sequence: CDR1 SNHLY, CDR2 FYNNEI.

In the case of this clonotype: A read error may be the cause here, since a much bigger clone is one base away. This is likely a read error, given that the CDR3 carries no conserved phenylalanine or tryptophan at its end. The CDR3 here is CAISLGPGQETQYL. For the CDR3, the DNA is TGTGCCATCAGCCTGGGGCCGGGACAAGAGACCCAGTACCTC. The chain combines TRBV10-3 with TRBJ2-5, with D perhaps assigned TRBD1 or TRBD2 (5 bases each). This CDR3 is 14 amino acids long. From germline, CDR1 is ENHRY and CDR2 SYGVKD. V lost 6 bases and J 2 bases, leaving 13 bases between the germline ends.

This clonotype was recorded many times. The rearrangement links TRBV7-2 to TRBJ2-3, with D uncertain. The CDR3 loop spans 13 amino acids. From germline, CDR1 is SGHTA and CDR2 FQGNSA. V was shortened by 3 bases and J by 4 bases, with 8 bases between the two germline ends. As DNA, the CDR3 is TGTGCCAGCAGCTTTAAGGGATCAGATACGCAGTATTTT. Protein: CASSFKGSDTQYF. Supplemented by reference TRBV7-2 and TRBJ2-3, the full variable domain reads GAGVSQSPSNKVTEKGKDVELRCDPISGHTALYWYRQSLGQGLEFLIYFQGNSAPDKSGLPSDRFSAERTGGSVSTLTIQRTQQEDSAVYLCASSFKGSDTQYFGPGTRLTVL.

This clonotype was observed many times. A read error may explain this, as a much larger clone is one base away. The chain combines TRBV15 with TRBJ1-2, with D uncertain. In germline, CDR1 is LNHNV, CDR2 YYDKDF (reference sequence). The CDR3 is 15 amino acids. CDR3 coding DNA: TGTGCCACCAGCAGAGATAAGGCGGCGAACTATGGCCACACCTTC. Protein sequence: CATSRDKAANYGHTF.